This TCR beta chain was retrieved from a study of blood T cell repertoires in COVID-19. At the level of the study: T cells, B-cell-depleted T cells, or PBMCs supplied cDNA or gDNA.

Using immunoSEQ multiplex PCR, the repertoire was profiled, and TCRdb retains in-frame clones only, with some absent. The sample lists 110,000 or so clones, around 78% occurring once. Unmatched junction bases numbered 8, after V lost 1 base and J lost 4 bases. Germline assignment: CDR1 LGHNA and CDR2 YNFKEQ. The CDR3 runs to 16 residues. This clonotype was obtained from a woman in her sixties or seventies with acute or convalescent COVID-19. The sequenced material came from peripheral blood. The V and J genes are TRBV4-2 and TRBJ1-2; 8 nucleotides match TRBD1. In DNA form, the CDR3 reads TGTGCCAGCAGCCAAGGGGTCCCAGGGGGCGTCTATGGCTACACCTTC. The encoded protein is CASSQGVPGGVYGYTF.